The present entry profiles one T cell receptor beta chain with its context. In the PCR, 60 Vbeta and 13 Jbeta primers were used. Some clones are missing from TCRdb's copy, which holds only in-frame ones; the method was immunoSEQ multiplex PCR. The data hold about 110,000 clones, with less than 85% observed a single time. The data were taken from a study of cytomegalovirus exposure and HLA in healthy donors. The sample taken for sequencing was PBMCs. The receptor was derived from a man in his forties or fifties in good health and CMV-seropositive.

The CDR3 protein is CASSLGQPLGEQYF. In nucleotides, the CDR3 is TGCGCCAGCAGCTTGGGCCAGCCCCTCGGGGAGCAGTACTTC. The V and J genes are TRBV5-1 and TRBJ2-7; D gene unclear. The CDR3 loop spans 14 amino acids. The V gene lost 0 bases and the J gene lost 7 bases, with 14 bases spanning the gap. In germline, CDR1 is SGHRS, CDR2 YFSETQ.